The 14 T cell receptor beta chains below were found in one sample sequenced in a study of T cell repertoires in cytomegalovirus infection. The antigens for these receptors are not known. In TCRdb, the reads were re-called with MiXCR into one record per CDR3 protein. The sample holds a few hundred thousand distinct CDR3 sequences; 35% to 50% are singletons and the top ten take about 46%. Sequencing was performed on cultured PBMCs, taken from culture after CMV antigen stimulation. The receptors come from a human donor in good health (CMV status not recorded). Some clones in this sample may be carry-over from other donors' samples.

This chain uses TRBV29-1 with TRBJ2-1; D call uncertain. The CDR3 spans 14 residues. The germline gives CDR1 SQVTM, CDR2 ANQGSEA. V dropped 4 bases and J dropped 5 bases, with 15 bases sitting between them. The chain's CDR3 is CSVATTTLDNEQFF. The CDR3, as DNA: TGCAGCGTTGCGACAACGACTCTTGACAATGAGCAGTTCTTC.

This rearrangement joins TRBV6-1 to TRBJ2-5, with no clear D. V shed 6 bases and J shed 7 bases, with 15 bases lying between them. Germline CDR1 is MNHNS and CDR2 is SASEGT. The CDR3 sequence is 13 residues long. The CDR3 loop is CASRDVPRWTQYF. The CDR3 DNA follows: TGTGCCAGCAGGGATGTACCCCGTTGGACCCAGTACTTC.

The V call is TRBV28, the J call TRBJ1-4; the D is unclear. Trimming left V 2 bases short and J 0 bases short, with 7 bases between. The germline gives CDR1 MDHEN, CDR2 SYDVKM. The CDR3 length is 15 residues. In DNA form, the CDR3 reads TGTGCCAGCAGTTTACTCCCAGCAACTAATGAAAAACTGTTTTTT. Translating gives CASSLLPATNEKLFF.

In DNA, the CDR3 is TGTGCCAGCAGCTCCCGGACAGGAGGGCCCTCCTATAATTCACCCCTCCACTTT. It codes for CASSSRTGGPSYNSPLHF. This rearrangement joins TRBV5-6 to TRBJ1-6; 7 bases agree with TRBD1. Germline lookup yields CDR1 SGHDT and CDR2 YYEEEE. The V and J ends lost 3 bases and 0 bases, in that order; junction bases with no gene match: 9. There are 18 residues in the CDR3.

This clonotype was observed at least ten times. The chain is built from TRBV7-2 and TRBJ1-5, with D unclear. The germline V and J ends were trimmed by 1 base and 3 bases, with 10 bases remaining between them. The CDR3 totals 15 residues. The germline CDR1 and CDR2 sequences are SGHTA and FQGNSA. The CDR3 spells CASSLVGLVNQPQHF. The CDR3 DNA is TGTGCCAGCAGCTTAGTGGGCCTCGTCAATCAGCCCCAGCATTTT.

Only a few counts were recorded for this clonotype. This sequence joins TRBV4-1 and TRBJ1-5; D not certain. V lost 0 bases and J lost 4, with 10 bases in between. This CDR3 is 15 amino acids long. Germline V gives CDR1 MGHRA, CDR2 YSYEKL. For the CDR3, the DNA is TGCGCCAGCAGCCAAGATCGGACTGATAATCAGCCCCAGCATTTT. Translating gives CASSQDRTDNQPQHF.

This clonotype was counted a few times. J is TRBJ2-2 and V is TRBV7-2; a possible D gene is TRBD2 (6 bases). Germline V gene sequence: CDR1 SGHTA, CDR2 FQGNSA. The CDR3 spans 18 residues. The ends were cut back, 1 base at V and 1 base at J, with 16 bases in the middle. CDR3 sequence: CASSLVEGLNLNTGELFF. The CDR3 nucleotides are TGTGCCAGCAGCTTAGTCGAGGGACTCAACTTGAACACCGGGGAGCTGTTTTTT.

CDR3 in amino acids: CASSLGTSAKFF. Here the CDR3 DNA reads TGTGCCAGCAGCTTAGGGACTAGCGCTAAGTTCTTC. The rearrangement joins TRBV7-9 to TRBJ2-1; TRBD2 aligns across 9 bases. CDR3 length equals 12 residues. Germline CDR1 reads SEHNR; CDR2 reads FQNEAQ (reference sequence). Trimming cost V 1 base and J 14 bases; bases outside gene matches: 3.

The chain carries TRBV7-2 and TRBJ2-7, with a weak D call TRBD2 (7 bases). Germline assignment: CDR1 SGHTA and CDR2 FQGNSA. Trimming took 5 bases from V and 4 from J, leaving 18 bases between them. The CDR3 contains 15 residues. The CDR3 here is CASSPKGGVRYEQYF. CDR3 in DNA: TGTGCCAGCAGCCCAAAGGGGGGGGTGCGATACGAGCAGTACTTC.

The chain employs TRBV5-1 and TRBJ2-7, with D uncertain. The CDR3 has 13 residues. V was trimmed by 1 base and J by 2 bases, leaving 7 bases between them. Germline CDR1 reads SGHRS; CDR2 reads YFSETQ. The CDR3: CASSLRHTYEQYF. The CDR3 DNA follows: TGCGCCAGCAGCTTGAGACACACCTACGAGCAGTACTTC.

In this sample, this clonotype turned up a few times. The chain combines TRBV12-3 or TRBV12-4 with TRBJ1-1; D unresolved. The CDR3 spans 13 residues. Trimming removed 6 bases from V and 4 bases from J, with 12 bases in between. CDR3 loop: CASRFARFTEAFF. Here the CDR3 DNA reads TGTGCCAGCAGGTTTGCCAGGTTCACTGAAGCTTTCTTT.

This clonotype was found once. The rearrangement uses TRBV20-1 and TRBJ2-7, with 7 bases matching TRBD2. Trimming removed 0 bases from V and 5 bases from J; junction bases left unmatched: 10. The CDR3 totals 15 residues. CDR1 DFQATT and CDR2 SNEGSKA come from the germline V gene (reference sequence). This CDR3 reads CSARDAGRGVNEQYF. CDR3 nucleotides: TGCAGTGCTAGAGATGCGGGCCGGGGGGTGAACGAGCAGTACTTC.

A few counts support this clonotype. The CDR3 end shows no conserved phenylalanine or tryptophan, and so a read error is likely. The chain joins TRBV7-2 to TRBJ1-1; D call uncertain. Per germline, CDR1 SGHTA and CDR2 FQGNSA. V shed 4 bases and J shed 0 bases, with 9 bases lying between them. This CDR3 is 14 amino acids long. The CDR3 DNA sequence: TGTGCCAGCAGCTCGGGAGGCGTGAACACTGAAGCTTTCCTT. Its translation is CASSSGGVNTEAFL.

J is TRBJ2-7 and V is TRBV6-2 or TRBV6-3; TRBD2 is a possible D gene (5 bases). CDR3 length: 15 residues. The germline CDR1 and CDR2 sequences are MNHEY and SVGEGT. The V and J ends lost 2 bases and 2 bases respectively, with 13 bases between them. The CDR3 DNA sequence: TGTGCCAGCAGTTACAATTTCCGGGGAACCTACGAGCAGTACTTC. Encoded protein: CASSYNFRGTYEQYF.